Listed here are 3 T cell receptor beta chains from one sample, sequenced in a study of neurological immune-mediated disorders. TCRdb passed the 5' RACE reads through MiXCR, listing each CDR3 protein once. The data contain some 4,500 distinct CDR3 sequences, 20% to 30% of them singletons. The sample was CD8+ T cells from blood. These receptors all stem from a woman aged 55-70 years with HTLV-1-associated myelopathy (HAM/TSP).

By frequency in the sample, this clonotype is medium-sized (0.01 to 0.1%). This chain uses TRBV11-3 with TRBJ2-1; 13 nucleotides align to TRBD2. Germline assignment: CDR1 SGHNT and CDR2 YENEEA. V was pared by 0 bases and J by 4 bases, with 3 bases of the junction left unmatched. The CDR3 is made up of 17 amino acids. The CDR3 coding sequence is TGTGCCAGCAGCTTAGATCAACTAGCGGGAGGGTACAATGAGCAGTTCTTC. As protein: CASSLDQLAGGYNEQFF.

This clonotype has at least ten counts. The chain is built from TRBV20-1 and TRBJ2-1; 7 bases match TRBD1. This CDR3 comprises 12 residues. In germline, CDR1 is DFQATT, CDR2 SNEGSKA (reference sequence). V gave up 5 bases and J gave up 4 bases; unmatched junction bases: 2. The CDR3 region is CSALTGYNEQFF. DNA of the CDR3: TGCAGTGCTCTGACAGGGTACAATGAGCAGTTCTTC.

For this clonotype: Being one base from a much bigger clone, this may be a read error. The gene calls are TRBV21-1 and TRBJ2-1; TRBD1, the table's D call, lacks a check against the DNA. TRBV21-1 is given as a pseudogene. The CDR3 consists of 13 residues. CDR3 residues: CAISNPLGNEQFF. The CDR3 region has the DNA TGTGCCATCAGCAACCCCCTCGGCAATGAGCAGTTCTTC.